Listed below are T cell receptor beta chains from one sample, sequenced in a study of blood T cell repertoires in COVID-19. Assay: immunoSEQ multiplex PCR; the TCRdb copy retains only in-frame clones and omits some. The sample contains tens of thousands of clones, 82% of which appear only once. The specimen was peripheral blood. The receptor source for this set is an elderly woman with acute or convalescent COVID-19. The CDR3 runs from the conserved cysteine through the conserved F or W. The order of the fields is J gene, V gene, clone size, D gene, CDR3 protein, CDR3 DNA. D genes are given only for firm matches. Only part of the rows carry a size: once, few, many, or a class if the clone is expanded.

TRBJ1-5 | TRBV6-6 | . | TRBD1 | CASTRGLGNQPQHF | TGTGCCAGCACAAGGGGGCTAGGCAATCAGCCCCAGCATTTT
TRBJ2-3 | TRBV4-2 | . | TRBD2 | CASSQGSWAGTSGRSDTQYF | TGTGCCAGCAGCCAAGGGTCCTGGGCCGGGACTAGCGGGAGGTCAGATACGCAGTATTTT
TRBJ2-7 | TRBV6-5 | . | . | CASSPPPGASHEQYF | TGTGCCAGCAGCCCACCGCCAGGGGCATCTCACGAGCAGTACTTC
TRBJ1-2 | TRBV4-1 | . | . | CASSQDYNPYGYTF | TGCGCCAGCAGCCAAGATTATAATCCGTATGGCTACACCTTC
TRBJ2-5 | TRBV28 | . | TRBD2 | CASVPGLAVEETQYF | TGTGCCAGCGTCCCCGGACTAGCGGTTGAAGAGACCCAGTACTTC
TRBJ2-7 | TRBV18 | . | . | CASSSQGLGYEQYF | TGTGCCAGCTCGTCTCAGGGGCTGGGGTACGAGCAGTACTTC
TRBJ2-7 | TRBV5-4 | . | TRBD1 | CASSLAGTGKGEQYF | TGTGCCAGCAGCTTGGCCGGGACAGGGAAAGGTGAGCAGTACTTC
TRBJ1-5 | TRBV7-2 | . | . | CASSKGGGYSNQPQHF | TGTGCCAGCAGCAAAGGCGGGGGGTATAGCAATCAGCCCCAGCATTTT
TRBJ1-1 | TRBV7-8 | . | TRBD1 | CASSGDRADTEAFF | TGTGCCAGCAGCGGTGACAGGGCGGACACTGAAGCTTTCTTT
TRBJ1-2 | TRBV24-1 | . | . | CAPRRSPPGGGYTF | TGTGCCCCACGGAGGTCCCCGCCCGGGGGTGGCTACACCTTC
TRBJ2-1 | TRBV11-3 | once | . | CASSLSTDNEQFF | TGTGCCAGCAGCTTAAGCACAGACAATGAGCAGTTCTTC
TRBJ2-1 | TRBV3-1/TRBV3-2 | . | TRBD2 | CASSQDRGLAGGPEFF | TGTGCCAGCAGCCAAGATCGAGGACTAGCGGGAGGGCCAGAGTTCTTC
TRBJ2-5 | TRBV18 | . | . | CASSPSAQGETQYF | TGTGCCAGCTCACCATCGGCACAGGGAGAGACCCAGTACTTC
TRBJ2-7 | TRBV7-9 | . | TRBD2 | CASSLLAGTYEQYF | TGTGCCAGCAGCTTACTAGCGGGAACTTACGAGCAGTACTTC
TRBJ2-7 | TRBV28 | . | . | CASSLSPPNGGEQYF | TGTGCCAGCAGTTTAAGTCCCCCCAACGGGGGAGAGCAGTACTTC
TRBJ1-1 | TRBV5-4 | . | . | CASSPPSNTEAFF | TGTGCCAGCAGCCCCCCCTCGAACACTGAAGCTTTCTTT
TRBJ2-1 | TRBV7-2 | . | . | CASSASRVSSYNEQFF | TGTGCCAGCAGCGCCTCGAGGGTAAGCTCCTACAATGAGCAGTTCTTC
TRBJ1-2 | TRBV5-1 | . | . | CASSPSTNYGYTF | TGCGCCAGCAGCCCCAGTACTAACTATGGCTACACCTTC
TRBJ1-3 | TRBV6-1 | . | . | CASSEGTGPSGNTIYF | TGTGCCAGCAGTGAAGGTACAGGGCCCTCTGGAAACACCATATATTTT
TRBJ1-5 | TRBV28 | . | . | CASSSPGPDQPQHF | TGTGCCAGCAGTTCCCCCGGTCCGGATCAGCCCCAGCATTTT
TRBJ2-7 | TRBV3-1/TRBV3-2 | . | . | CASSQGDTSYEQYF | TGTGCCAGCAGCCAAGGAGACACCTCCTACGAGCAGTACTTC
TRBJ2-3 | TRBV19 | once | TRBD2 | CASSIGTSGRGMADTQYF | TGTGCCAGTAGTATAGGTACTAGCGGGAGAGGGATGGCAGATACGCAGTATTTT
TRBJ2-1 | TRBV27 | . | TRBD2 | CASSPTSGGADEQFF | TGTGCCAGCAGTCCGACTAGCGGGGGGGCCGATGAGCAGTTCTTC
TRBJ2-1 | TRBV9 | few | TRBD2 | CASSVDGLAGVKNEQFF | TGTGCCAGCAGCGTAGATGGACTAGCGGGGGTTAAAAATGAGCAGTTCTTC
TRBJ1-1 | TRBV28 | . | . | CASSLARENTEAFF | TGTGCCAGCAGTTTGGCCAGGGAGAACACTGAAGCTTTCTTT
TRBJ1-1 | TRBV5-1 | . | . | CASSVDLNTEAFF | TGCGCCAGCAGCGTTGACTTGAACACTGAAGCTTTCTTT
TRBJ2-1 | TRBV5-4 | . | TRBD2 | CASTTRERVNEQFF | TGTGCCAGCACTACGCGGGAGAGGGTAAATGAGCAGTTCTTC
TRBJ1-2 | TRBV28 | once | TRBD1 | CASSSSGTGLYGYTF | TGTGCCAGCAGTTCATCCGGGACAGGGCTTTATGGCTACACCTTC
TRBJ1-6 | TRBV7-2 | once | . | CASSQGFVGSPLHF | TGTGCCAGCAGCCAGGGGTTTGTCGGATCACCCCTCCACTTT
TRBJ1-2 | TRBV11-3 | . | TRBD1 | CASSDTGAIGSVVF | TGTGCCAGCAGCGATACAGGGGCGATAGGGTCTGTCGTCTTC
TRBJ1-1 | TRBV5-6 | . | TRBD1 | CASSAGTGALNTEAFF | TGTGCCAGCAGCGCCGGGACAGGGGCTCTGAACACTGAAGCTTTCTTT
TRBJ1-1 | TRBV15 | . | . | CATSLGGAMNTEAFF | TGTGCCACCAGCCTCGGGGGGGCTATGAACACTGAAGCTTTCTTT
TRBJ1-2 | TRBV6-5 | . | TRBD1 | CASSQQGAGYGYTF | TGTGCCAGCAGTCAACAGGGGGCAGGGTATGGCTACACCTTC
TRBJ2-7 | TRBV4-2 | . | TRBD1 | CASSQAQGQSYEQYF | TGTGCCAGCAGCCAAGCCCAGGGACAGTCCTACGAGCAGTACTTC
TRBJ2-1 | TRBV6-5 | . | . | CASERLSGNYNEQFF | TGTGCCAGCGAACGGTTAAGCGGAAACTACAATGAGCAGTTCTTC
TRBJ1-5 | TRBV18 | . | TRBD1 | CASSLLTGENYSNQPQHF | TGTGCCAGCTCACTCCTGACAGGGGAAAACTATAGCAATCAGCCCCAGCATTTT
TRBJ2-5 | TRBV24-1 | . | TRBD2 | CATSDLEHGTSWETQYF | TGTGCCACCAGTGATTTGGAACACGGGACTAGCTGGGAGACCCAGTACTTC
TRBJ2-7 | TRBV11-2 | . | TRBD1 | CASSADRGYSYEQYF | TGTGCCAGCAGCGCGGACAGGGGATACTCCTACGAGCAGTACTTC
TRBJ1-2 | TRBV27 | . | TRBD1 | CASRDRTGPKYGYTF | TGTGCCAGCAGAGACCGGACAGGGCCCAAGTATGGCTACACCTTC
TRBJ1-1 | TRBV28 | . | . | CASSALPTGFTEAFF | TGTGCCAGCAGTGCGCTTCCAACAGGTTTCACTGAAGCTTTCTTT
TRBJ1-4 | TRBV28 | once | . | CASSPGGGDSNEKLFF | TGTGCCAGCAGCCCCGGAGGGGGGGACTCTAATGAAAAACTGTTTTTT
TRBJ1-2 | TRBV5-1 | . | . | CASSLRRQGTEGGYGYTF | TGCGCCAGCAGCTTGAGAAGGCAGGGAACGGAAGGTGGCTATGGCTACACCTTC
TRBJ1-1 | TRBV3-1/TRBV3-2 | . | TRBD1 | CASSQFTGAEAFF | TGTGCCAGCAGCCAATTTACAGGGGCTGAAGCTTTCTTT
TRBJ1-5 | TRBV24-1 | . | TRBD1 | CATSDLSTFSGGGKPQHF | TGTGCCACCAGTGATTTGTCTACTTTTTCAGGGGGAGGTAAGCCCCAGCATTTT
TRBJ2-7 | TRBV6-5 | . | . | CASRATGQTYEQYF | TGTGCCAGCAGGGCGACAGGACAAACCTACGAGCAGTACTTC
TRBJ2-5 | TRBV29-1 | . | TRBD2 | CSTDLAGGRETQYF | TGCAGCACCGACCTAGCGGGGGGGCGGGAGACCCAGTACTTC
TRBJ2-5 | TRBV9 | . | . | CASSVGTVKETQYF | TGTGCCAGCAGCGTAGGAACGGTTAAAGAGACCCAGTACTTC
TRBJ2-6 | TRBV9 | . | . | CASTPAQGGSGANVLTF | TGTGCCAGCACCCCCGCCCAGGGGGGCTCTGGGGCCAACGTCCTGACTTTC
TRBJ1-1 | TRBV27 | . | . | CASSLSKLIRGRTEAFF | TGTGCCAGCAGTTTATCGAAATTGATCAGGGGACGCACTGAAGCTTTCTTT
TRBJ2-1 | TRBV18 | . | TRBD1 | CASSRDRGPDNEQFF | TGTGCCAGCTCACGGGACAGGGGGCCCGACAATGAGCAGTTCTTC